The 30 T cell receptor beta chains in this list originate from one sample, sequenced in a study of sequential checkpoint blockade in melanoma. Treatment noted: randomized to nivolumab then ipilimumab (arm A) or the reverse (arm B). Clones were sequenced by immunoSEQ multiplex PCR, and TCRdb holds only the in-frame ones, with some missing. The sample contains 10,000 to 15,000 clones, roughly 81% of which appear only once. The source was CD8+ T cells sorted from blood (inferred from file names), collected from a patient given nivolumab and ipilimumab in sequence. The source is a human donor with melanoma.

The chain carries TRBV9 and TRBJ2-3; D is possibly TRBD2 (6 bases). Per the germline V gene, CDR1 is SGDLS and CDR2 is YYNGEE. The ends were cut back, 0 bases at V and 2 bases at J, with 10 bases in the middle. The CDR3 runs to 15 residues. CDR3 residues: CASSVGDSHTDTQYF. The CDR3 DNA reads TGTGCCAGCAGCGTAGGGGACTCTCACACAGATACGCAGTATTTT.

The J gene is TRBJ2-5, the V gene TRBV4-1; a weak D match, TRBD2 (7 bases). The CDR3 has 14 residues. Trimming pared 4 bases from V and 5 bases from J, leaving 14 bases between. The germline V gene has CDR1 MGHRA and CDR2 YSYEKL. The CDR3 nucleotides read TGCGCCAGCAGCCCGCGGGGGCCCGCGGAGACCCAGTACTTC. As protein: CASSPRGPAETQYF.

Only a few counts were recorded for this clone. The chain combines TRBV28 with TRBJ2-7, with D possibly matching TRBD2 (5 bases). The V end was cut by 4 bases, the J end by 4 bases, with 8 bases between. Per germline, CDR1 MDHEN and CDR2 SYDVKM. The CDR3 sequence is 12 residues long. CDR3 sequence (DNA): TGTGCCAGCAGTTCCGAGGGTTACGAGCAGTACTTC. Its translation: CASSSEGYEQYF. The complete variable domain, with remaining parts taken from reference TRBV28 and TRBJ2-7, reads DVKVTQSSRYLVKRTGEKVFLECVQDMDHENMFWYRQDPGLGLRLIYFSYDVKMKEKGDIPEGYSVSREKKERFSLILESASTNQTSMYLCASSSEGYEQYFGPGTRLTVT.

The chain combines TRBV29-1 with TRBJ2-2; TRBD2 aligns across 14 bases. Trimming cost V 3 bases and J 5 bases; bases outside gene matches: 5. The germline V gene encodes CDR1 SQVTM and CDR2 ANQGSEA. The CDR3 is made up of 16 amino acids. Written as DNA, the CDR3 is TGCAGCGTTGAGGGACTAGCGGGAGTTTCAACCGGGGAGCTGTTTTTT. Translated, it gives CSVEGLAGVSTGELFF.

This clone occurred a few times. The chain recombines TRBV19 with TRBJ2-7, with 9 positions matching TRBD1. This CDR3 is built from 15 residues. Germline V gene sequence: CDR1 LNHDA, CDR2 SQIVND (reference sequence). The junction had 7 bases not matched to a gene; V was cut back by 5 bases and J by 2 bases. The CDR3: CASSASGTGTYEQYF. The CDR3 nucleotides read TGTGCCAGTAGTGCCTCCGGGACAGGGACCTACGAGCAGTACTTC.

V and J are TRBV27 and TRBJ1-1; maybe TRBD1 (5 bases). Germline CDR1 MNHEY, CDR2 SMNVEV (reference sequence). Trimming took off 3 bases at V and 2 bases at J, with 19 bases between the two ends. This CDR3 has 17 residues. The DNA of the CDR3 is TGTGCCAGCAGTTTCATCCGGGGGGGGAGAGGTAACACTGAAGCTTTCTTT. Translated, it gives CASSFIRGGRGNTEAFF.

This sequence joins TRBV7-6 and TRBJ2-1; TRBD2 is a possible D gene (6 bases). V was cut by 5 bases and J by 6 bases, with 11 bases left in between. This CDR3 is 13 amino acids long. Germline V gene data show CDR1 as SGHVS and CDR2 as FNYEAQ. CDR3 DNA sequence: TGTGCCAGCAGCAAGACTAGAGGCAATGAGCAGTTCTTC. As protein: CASSKTRGNEQFF.

V and J are TRBV27 and TRBJ1-5; D ambiguous. This CDR3 spans 14 amino acids. Looked up from germline, CDR1 is MNHEY and CDR2 is SMNVEV (reference sequence). Trimming took off 3 bases at V and 3 bases at J, with 9 bases between the two ends. The CDR3 spells CASSFSSVNQPQHF. CDR3 sequence (DNA): TGTGCCAGCAGTTTTTCGTCCGTCAATCAGCCCCAGCATTTT.

There are a few counts of this clone. The V gene is TRBV2, the J gene TRBJ2-3; TRBD2 is a possible D gene (5 bases). With 7 bases removed from V and 4 bases from J, the gap between germline ends came to 18 bases. CDR1 is SNHLY, CDR2 FYNNEI, per germline. This CDR3 has 15 amino acids. The CDR3 DNA sequence: TGTGCCAGCACTCCTGGGAGAGTATTGCCAGATACGCAGTATTTT. It specifies CASTPGRVLPDTQYF. The full variable domain, its missing parts supplied by reference TRBV2 and TRBJ2-3, is EPEVTQTPSHQVTQMGQEVILRCVPISNHLYFYWYRQILGQKVEFLVSFYNNEISEKSEIFDDQFSVERPDGSNFTLKIRSTKLEDSAMYFCASTPGRVLPDTQYFGPGTRLTVL.

V and J are TRBV27 and TRBJ2-7, with 13 bases fitting TRBD2. J gave up 2 bases and V 4 bases, and 11 bases lay outside the gene matches. Germline-derived CDR1 and CDR2 are MNHEY and SMNVEV (reference sequence). This CDR3 spans 18 amino acids. The CDR3 protein is CASSSRQGTSGNPYEQYF. In nucleotides, the CDR3 is TGTGCCAGCAGTTCCCGACAGGGGACTAGCGGGAATCCCTACGAGCAGTACTTC.

This clone was recorded once. The CDR3 nucleotides read TGTGCCAGCAGCTTATTAACAGCCTACAATGAGCAGTTCTTC. The encoded protein is CASSLLTAYNEQFF. This chain uses TRBV7-8 with TRBJ2-1; D gene unclear. The CDR3 spans 14 residues. Per the germline V gene, CDR1 is SGHVS and CDR2 is FQNEAQ. V lost 2 bases, J lost 2 bases, and 7 bases lay in between.

This chain connects TRBV5-1 to TRBJ2-1; perhaps TRBD2 as D (6 bases). Trimming removed 4 bases from V and 3 bases from J, with 14 bases in between. The CDR3 is 15 residues long. The germline gives CDR1 SGHRS, CDR2 YFSETQ. In nucleotides, the CDR3 is TGCGCCAGCAGCCCGCTGGGGGGTGGCTACAATGAGCAGTTCTTC. Translation gives CASSPLGGGYNEQFF.

The chain couples TRBV5-6 to TRBJ1-2, with unresolved D. CDR1 and CDR2 from the germline V gene are SGHDT and YYEEEE. This CDR3 comprises 12 residues. V shed 1 base and J shed 7 bases, with 8 bases lying between them. CDR3 sequence (DNA): TGTGCCAGCAGCTTGAGCCGAGGTGGCTACACCTTC. Amino acids: CASSLSRGGYTF.

This rearrangement joins TRBV9 to TRBJ2-7; TRBD2 aligns across 8 bases. V shed 0 bases and J 4 bases; nucleotides not matched to a gene: 6. Germline V gene data show CDR1 as SGDLS and CDR2 as YYNGEE. The CDR3 is made up of 15 amino acids. The CDR3 reads CASSVGSGRGYEQYF. In nucleotides, the CDR3 is TGTGCCAGCAGCGTAGGAAGCGGGAGAGGGTACGAGCAGTACTTC.

This clone was recorded only once. The chain combines TRBV9 with TRBJ2-1; D gene unclear. The V end lost 0 bases, the J end lost 7 bases, and 14 bases lay between the germline ends. CDR1 is SGDLS, CDR2 YYNGEE, per germline. The CDR3 spans 15 residues. Here the CDR3 DNA reads TGTGCCAGCAGCGTAGAGCGCTGGGTCTCAAATGAGCAGTTCTTC. It yields the protein CASSVERWVSNEQFF.

The CDR3 loop reads CASSLSWGQARQETQYF. The DNA for the CDR3 is TGTGCCAGCAGTTTATCGTGGGGACAGGCACGACAAGAGACCCAGTACTTC. This rearrangement joins TRBV27 to TRBJ2-5; 8 bases agree with TRBD1. This CDR3 spans 17 amino acids. Losses at the gene ends were 0 bases for V and 2 bases for J; bases not matched to a gene: 8. Germline loops: CDR1 MNHEY, CDR2 SMNVEV (reference sequence).

The chain couples TRBV6-4 to TRBJ2-3; 9 nucleotides line up with TRBD2. CDR1 is MRHNA and CDR2 is SNTAGT in the germline V gene. The CDR3 is made up of 15 amino acids. The ends lost 3 bases at V and 2 bases at J; junction bases unmatched: 3. The CDR3 loop is CASSELAGVTDTQYF. As DNA, the CDR3 is TGTGCCAGCAGTGAACTAGCGGGTGTCACAGATACGCAGTATTTT.

The rearrangement links TRBV10-3 to TRBJ2-7; possible D gene TRBD2, 6 bases. The CDR3 covers 13 residues. V was shortened by 6 bases and J by 2 bases, with 11 bases between the two germline ends. Germline lookup yields CDR1 ENHRY and CDR2 SYGVKD. CDR3 amino acids: CAIRGLGTYEQYF. The DNA of the CDR3 is TGTGCCATCAGGGGACTCGGGACCTACGAGCAGTACTTC.

The V gene is TRBV7-2, the J gene TRBJ2-7, with a weak D call TRBD1 (6 bases). V dropped 11 bases and J dropped 6 bases, with 14 bases sitting between them. The CDR3 sequence is 11 residues long. Germline CDR1 reads SGHTA; CDR2 reads FQGNSA. Here the CDR3 reads CAQAEGGEQYF. As DNA, the CDR3 is TGTGCCCAAGCGGAAGGGGGCGAGCAGTACTTC.

This clone qualifies as large (0.1 to 1%). The genes are TRBV4-1 and TRBJ2-7, with 10 positions matching TRBD2. The germline V gene encodes CDR1 MGHRA and CDR2 YSYEKL. V shed 3 bases and J 4 bases; nucleotides not matched to a gene: 6. CDR3 length equals 15 residues. As DNA, the CDR3 is TGCGCCAGCAGCCAGGCTCTAGCGGGAGAATACGAGCAGTACTTC. Translation: CASSQALAGEYEQYF.

The chain employs TRBV7-9 and TRBJ2-7; 9 bases align to TRBD2. The J segment lost 7 bases and the V segment lost 4 bases, leaving 14 bases of the junction unmatched. The germline CDR1 and CDR2 sequences are SEHNR and FQNEAQ (reference sequence). This CDR3 spans 16 amino acids. The CDR3 sequence: CASSWDPAGGPWEQYF. The CDR3 nucleotides are TGTGCCAGCAGCTGGGACCCCGCGGGAGGGCCTTGGGAGCAGTACTTC.

The rearrangement uses TRBV5-1 and TRBJ2-1, with 11 positions matching TRBD2. With V trimmed by 4 bases and J by 1 base, 13 bases remained unmatched. The CDR3 has 19 residues. Germline CDR1 is SGHRS and CDR2 is YFSETQ. The CDR3 loop is CASSAGGLAGGPSYNEQFF. The CDR3 bases are TGCGCCAGCAGCGCCGGGGGTCTAGCGGGAGGCCCATCCTACAATGAGCAGTTCTTC.

The chain employs TRBV27 and TRBJ2-1; tentatively, D is TRBD2 (6 bases). CDR1 and CDR2 from the germline V gene are MNHEY and SMNVEV (reference sequence). The V and J ends lost 6 bases and 3 bases respectively, with 12 bases between them. The CDR3 runs 14 residues. The CDR3 sequence is CASSSSGYYNEQFF. CDR3 nucleotides: TGTGCCAGCAGCTCGAGCGGGTACTACAATGAGCAGTTCTTC.

The chain joins TRBV27 to TRBJ2-2; TRBD2 is a possible D gene (5 bases). Germline values: CDR1 MNHEY, CDR2 SMNVEV (reference sequence). The CDR3 is 14 amino acids. V was trimmed by 2 bases and J by 8 bases, leaving 12 bases between them. The CDR3 sequence: CASSLRGSGGELFF. In nucleotides, the CDR3 is TGTGCCAGCAGTTTAAGAGGGAGTGGGGGGGAGCTGTTTTTT.

This clone was found a few times. The chain couples TRBV7-9 to TRBJ2-5; TRBD2 matches at 11 bases. CDR1 is SEHNR and CDR2 is FQNEAQ in the germline V gene (reference sequence). V trimming: 4 bases; J trimming: 2 bases; junction bases outside the gene matches: 12. The CDR3 runs to 18 residues. This CDR3 is CASSSLAGGLPPQETQYF. In DNA form, the CDR3 reads TGTGCCAGCAGCTCTCTAGCGGGAGGTTTGCCCCCTCAAGAGACCCAGTACTTC.

J is TRBJ1-5 and V is TRBV19, with D hard to call. Trimming took 4 bases from V and 7 from J, leaving 17 bases between them. Germline V gene sequence: CDR1 LNHDA, CDR2 SQIVND (reference sequence). This CDR3 region has 15 residues. CDR3 loop: CASSTSGTGRQPQHF. CDR3 bases: TGTGCCAGTAGTACCTCGGGCACGGGGAGACAGCCCCAGCATTTT.

The gene calls are TRBV4-1 and TRBJ1-1, with D hard to call. The CDR3 covers 15 residues. V was pared by 3 bases and J by 0 bases, with 11 bases between. From germline, CDR1 is MGHRA and CDR2 YSYEKL. The CDR3 spells CASSHGTDLNTEAFF. The DNA for the CDR3 is TGCGCCAGCAGCCATGGCACAGACCTGAACACTGAAGCTTTCTTT.

This chain joins TRBV27 and TRBJ2-5; TRBD1 is a possible D gene (6 bases). The CDR3 loop spans 19 amino acids. Germline CDR1 is MNHEY and CDR2 is SMNVEV (reference sequence). Trimming cost V 5 bases and J 5 bases, with 30 bases left between them. For the CDR3, the DNA is TGTGCCAGCAGTCTGACCTCTCCCTTGGGGGCGCCTCTAGGGGAGACCCAGTACTTC. Residues: CASSLTSPLGAPLGETQYF.

The rearrangement joins TRBV7-9 to TRBJ2-1, with 14 bases fitting TRBD2. The CDR3 loop spans 15 amino acids. Germline CDR1 and CDR2: SEHNR and FQNEAQ (reference sequence). Germline trimming cut 5 bases from V and 9 bases from J; bases unmatched to any gene: 6. CDR3 in amino acids: CASSPGLAGGIEQFF. The CDR3 DNA follows: TGTGCCAGCAGCCCAGGACTAGCGGGAGGAATTGAGCAGTTCTTC.

The chain carries TRBV6-5 and TRBJ2-1; 9 nucleotides align to TRBD1. The CDR3 has 15 amino acids. CDR1 and CDR2 from the germline V gene are MNHEY and SVGAGI. V gave up 10 bases and J gave up 4 bases; unmatched junction bases: 11. The CDR3 region has the DNA TGTGCCACCGCCCAGGGACAGGGAAATTACAATGAGCAGTTCTTC. Amino acids: CATAQGQGNYNEQFF.